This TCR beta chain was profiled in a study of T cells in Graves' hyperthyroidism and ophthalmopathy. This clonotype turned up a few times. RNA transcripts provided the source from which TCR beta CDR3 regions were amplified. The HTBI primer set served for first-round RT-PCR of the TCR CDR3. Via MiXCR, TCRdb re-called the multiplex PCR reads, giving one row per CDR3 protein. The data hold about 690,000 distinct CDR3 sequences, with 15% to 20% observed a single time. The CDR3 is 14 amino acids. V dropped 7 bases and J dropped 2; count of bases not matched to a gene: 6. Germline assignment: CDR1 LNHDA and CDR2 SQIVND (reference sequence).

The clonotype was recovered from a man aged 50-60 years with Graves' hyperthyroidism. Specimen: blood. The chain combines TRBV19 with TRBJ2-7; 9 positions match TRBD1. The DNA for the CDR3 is TGTGCCAGTAAGGCCACAGGGGGCACCTACGAGCAGTACTTC. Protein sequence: CASKATGGTYEQYF.